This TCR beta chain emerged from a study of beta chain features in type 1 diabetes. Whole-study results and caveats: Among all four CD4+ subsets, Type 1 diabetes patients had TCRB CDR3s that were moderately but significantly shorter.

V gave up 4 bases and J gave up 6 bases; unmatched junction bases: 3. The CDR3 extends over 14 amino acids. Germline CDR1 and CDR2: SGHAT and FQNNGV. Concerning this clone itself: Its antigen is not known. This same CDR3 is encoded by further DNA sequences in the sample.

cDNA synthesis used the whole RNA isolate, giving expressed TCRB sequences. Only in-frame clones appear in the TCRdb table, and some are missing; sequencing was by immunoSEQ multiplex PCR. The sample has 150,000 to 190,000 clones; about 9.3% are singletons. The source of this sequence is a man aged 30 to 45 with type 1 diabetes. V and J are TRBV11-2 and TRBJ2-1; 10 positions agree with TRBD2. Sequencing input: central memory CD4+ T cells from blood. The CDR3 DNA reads TGTGCCAGCAGCTCAGGACTAGCGGTCAATGAGCAGTTCTTC. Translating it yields CASSSGLAVNEQFF.